Many counts were recorded for the clone carrying this T cell receptor beta chain. Its antigen is undetermined. The study separated CD4+ cells into CD45RA+ naive and CD45RA-negative memory subsets. The sample comes from a study of shared clonotypes between healthy human individuals. Study-wide results and caveats: Incomplete sequencing of sorted subsets was indicated by rarefaction despite large depth.

This CDR3 is 14 amino acids long. The authors ran the assay at deep level. Clones were read by immunoSEQ multiplex PCR, and TCRdb kept only the in-frame ones, dropping some. Found here are about 230,000 clones, under 80% of them singletons; the top ten hold around 10%. V gene TRBV21-1 combines with J gene TRBJ2-2. TRBV21-1 is a pseudogene locus. The specimen was memory CD4+ T cells sorted from blood. Subset given: CD45RA-negative fraction. This TCR derives from a man aged 30 to 39 in good health. The CDR3 loop is CASSKKGDTGELFF. CDR3 nucleotide sequence: TGTGCCAGCAGCAAAAAGGGCGACACCGGGGAGCTGTTTTTT.